This T cell receptor (beta chain) was documented in a study of CD8 T cells in ankylosing spondylitis. Findings of the study overall: Both synovial fluid and blood in reactive arthritis had previously been reported to carry some motif variants. Disease-associated clonotypes exhibited CD8+ identity and were relatively infrequent in peripheral blood. Among TCR beta sequences, a motif of 7 to 9 highly homologous variants appeared characteristic of ankylosing spondylitis blood.

Scientists made TCR beta libraries using quantitative 5'-RACE with molecular barcodes. TCRdb re-derived calls from the 5' RACE reads in MiXCR, one entry per CDR3 protein. The repertoire includes some 130,000 distinct CDR3 sequences, around 6.6% of them detected once, and roughly 12% sits in the top ten. Germline V gene sequence: CDR1 SGHRS, CDR2 YFSETQ. The CDR3 has 13 amino acids. Trimming stripped 1 base from V and 3 bases from J, with 5 bases between. At least ten counts were recorded for this clonotype. Its antigen is not identified. The sequencing input was blood, either unsorted or a sorted T cell fraction (not recorded which). The rearrangement joins TRBV5-1 to TRBJ1-5, with D uncertain. The source of this sequence is a female donor with ankylosing spondylitis or in good health (not recorded which). The CDR3 DNA reads as TGCGCCAGCAGCTTGTTACCCAATCAGCCCCAGCATTTT. Protein: CASSLLPNQPQHF.